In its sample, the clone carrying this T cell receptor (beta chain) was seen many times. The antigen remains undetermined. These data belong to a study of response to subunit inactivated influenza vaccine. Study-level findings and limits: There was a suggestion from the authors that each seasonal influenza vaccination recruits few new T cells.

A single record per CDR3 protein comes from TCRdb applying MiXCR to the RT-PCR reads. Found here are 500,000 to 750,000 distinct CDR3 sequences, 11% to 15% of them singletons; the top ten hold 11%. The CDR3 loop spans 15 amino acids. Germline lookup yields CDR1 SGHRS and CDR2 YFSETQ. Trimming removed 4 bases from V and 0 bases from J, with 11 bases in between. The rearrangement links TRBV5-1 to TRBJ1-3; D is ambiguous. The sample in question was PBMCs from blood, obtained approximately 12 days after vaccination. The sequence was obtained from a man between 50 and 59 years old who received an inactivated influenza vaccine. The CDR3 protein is CASSAETVSGNTIYF. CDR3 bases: TGCGCCAGCAGCGCGGAGACGGTCTCTGGAAACACCATATATTTT.